These 19 T cell receptor beta chains were sequenced from one sample in a study of cytomegalovirus exposure and HLA in healthy donors. Primers included in the PCR were 60 Vbeta and 13 Jbeta primers. TCRdb's table, derived via immunoSEQ multiplex PCR, lists solely in-frame clones and lacks some. The table records 150,000 to 200,000 clones, about 85% of them present only once. Sequencing was performed on PBMCs. The source of these receptors is a woman aged 45-65 years in good health and CMV-seropositive.

This chain links TRBV7-9 with TRBJ2-1; 9 positions agree with TRBD2. Germline CDR1 reads SEHNR; CDR2 reads FQNEAQ (reference sequence). The CDR3 length is 14 residues. V was pared by 5 bases and J by 7 bases, with 6 bases of the junction left unmatched. The CDR3 nucleotides are TGTGCCAGCAGCCGGACGCTAGCGGGGAATGAGCAGTTCTTC. Its protein product is CASSRTLAGNEQFF. Full variable domain (outside the CDR3, taken from reference TRBV7-9 and TRBJ2-1): DTGVSQNPRHKITKRGQNVTFRCDPISEHNRLYWYRQTLGQGPEFLTYFQNEAQLEKSRLLSDRFSAERPKGSFSTLEIQRTEQGDSAMYLCASSRTLAGNEQFFGPGTRLTVL.

The chain joins TRBV7-2 to TRBJ1-1, with D possibly being TRBD1 (5 bases). This CDR3 has 14 residues. With 2 bases removed from V and 1 base from J, the gap between germline ends came to 8 bases. CDR1 and CDR2 (germline): SGHTA, FQGNSA. The DNA for the CDR3 is TGTGCCAGCAGCTTAACAACAGGGAACACTGAAGCTTTCTTT. Translated, it gives CASSLTTGNTEAFF.

This clone showed up just a few times. The rearrangement uses TRBV11-2 and TRBJ1-2; TRBD1 matches at 8 bases. The CDR3 loop spans 15 amino acids. V dropped 5 bases and J dropped 4; count of bases not matched to a gene: 9. The germline V gene has CDR1 SGHAT and CDR2 FQNNGV. CDR3 sequence reads: CASSRLGGQAYGYTF. CDR3 sequence (DNA): TGTGCCAGCAGCCGCCTAGGGGGACAGGCCTATGGCTACACCTTC.

This chain links TRBV2 with TRBJ2-5; D remains ambiguous. The DNA end favors TRBJ2-7, so the J call may be wrong. Germline lookup yields CDR1 SNHLY and CDR2 FYNNEI. There are 11 residues in the CDR3. CDR3 DNA: TGTGCCAGCAGTGTGGGCTACGAGCAGTACTTC. Translated, it gives CASSVGYEQYF.

The gene calls are TRBV19 and TRBJ2-3; 11 bases fit TRBD2. This CDR3 has 18 amino acids. Per the germline V gene, CDR1 is LNHDA and CDR2 is SQIVND (reference sequence). J gave up 3 bases and V 5 bases, and 13 bases lay outside the gene matches. CDR3 amino acids: CASSRLAGGSFPTDTQYF. The DNA for the CDR3 is TGTGCCAGTAGTCGGCTAGCGGGGGGTTCCTTCCCAACAGATACGCAGTATTTT. The full variable domain, rest sourced from reference TRBV19 and TRBJ2-3, is DGGITQSPKYLFRKEGQNVTLSCEQNLNHDAMYWYRQDPGQGLRLIYYSQIVNDFQKGDIAEGYSVSREKKESFPLTVTSAQKNPTAFYLCASSRLAGGSFPTDTQYFGPGTRLTVL.

Details on this clone: This specimen includes other DNA sequences encoding the same CDR3. The V and J genes are TRBV28 and TRBJ1-2; 7 bases are a match to TRBD1. The junction had 3 bases not matched to a gene; V was cut back by 5 bases and J by 0 bases. This CDR3 contains 14 residues. Germline V CDR1 and CDR2: MDHEN, SYDVKM. Written as DNA, the CDR3 is TGTGCCAGCAGTCTCGGGACAGCTAACTATGGCTACACCTTC. Its translation: CASSLGTANYGYTF.

The genes are TRBV18 and TRBJ2-5; no definite D call. Trimming cost V 6 bases and J 6 bases, with 17 bases left between them. CDR3 length: 14 amino acids. Germline lookup yields CDR1 KGHSH and CDR2 LQKENI. For the CDR3, the DNA is TGTGCCAGCTCCCGTCCCGCGGAACGGAAGACCCAGTACTTC. Translating it yields CASSRPAERKTQYF.

The chain is built from TRBV27 and TRBJ1-3; 8 nucleotides line up with TRBD1. With 6 bases clipped from V and 2 bases from J, the junction kept 3 bases outside the gene matches. Germline lookup yields CDR1 MNHEY and CDR2 SMNVEV (reference sequence). CDR3 length: 14 residues. In DNA form, the CDR3 reads TGTGCCAGCAGGGGGACAGGTACTGGAAACACCATATATTTT. This gives the protein CASRGTGTGNTIYF.

The chain is built from TRBV5-1 and TRBJ1-1; a weak D match, TRBD1 (5 bases). The CDR3 sequence is 16 residues long. CDR1 is SGHRS, CDR2 YFSETQ, per germline. Between the trimmed V and J ends, which lost 4 bases and 1 base, there was a span of 17 bases. The chain's CDR3 is CASSQFGGQRNTEAFF. In nucleotides, the CDR3 is TGCGCCAGCAGCCAGTTCGGTGGACAACGGAACACTGAAGCTTTCTTT.

The chain joins TRBV5-4 to TRBJ2-3; TRBD1 agrees at 10 bases. Germline CDR1 SGHNT, CDR2 YYREEE (reference sequence). The CDR3 spans 17 residues. The V segment lost 4 bases and the J segment 5 bases; nucleotides outside the gene matches: 13. Here the CDR3 DNA reads TGTGCCAGCAGCCGCGGTTTTGCGGGACAGGGGAGAGATACGCAGTATTTT. This sequence encodes CASSRGFAGQGRDTQYF.

CDR3 nucleotides: TGTGCCAGCAGCTCCAGGGCAGGGGCCACAGATACGCAGTATTTT. Translating it yields CASSSRAGATDTQYF. This chain connects TRBV7-3 to TRBJ2-3, with D possibly being TRBD1 (6 bases). Germline V gene data show CDR1 as SGHTA and CDR2 as FQGTGA. The CDR3 loop spans 15 amino acids. V was shortened by 4 bases and J by 2 bases, with 13 bases between the two germline ends.

The chain is built from TRBV7-8 and TRBJ1-2; D perhaps matches TRBD1 (6 bases). There are 16 residues in the CDR3. Trimming took off 4 bases at V and 4 bases at J, with 19 bases between the two ends. From germline, CDR1 is SGHVS and CDR2 FQNEAQ. The CDR3 sequence: CASSSRGAIEPYGYTF. The CDR3 nucleotides are TGTGCCAGCAGCTCGCGGGGGGCAATAGAGCCCTATGGCTACACCTTC.

This clone has just one count. CDR3 protein: CASASGVRGYEQYF. In DNA form, the CDR3 reads TGTGCCAGCGCCTCGGGGGTAAGGGGCTACGAGCAGTACTTC. The V call is TRBV18, the J call TRBJ2-7; possibly TRBD2 for D (6 bases). Germline V gives CDR1 KGHSH, CDR2 LQKENI. V was trimmed by 8 bases and J by 3 bases, leaving 17 bases between them. The CDR3 contains 14 residues.

The chain links TRBV29-1 to TRBJ2-7; 8 nucleotides line up with TRBD2. Germline CDR1 SQVTM, CDR2 ANQGSEA. The V segment lost 3 bases and the J segment 5 bases; nucleotides outside the gene matches: 3. The CDR3 is made up of 12 amino acids. The CDR3 loop reads CSVEGGRHEQYF. The CDR3 DNA sequence: TGCAGCGTTGAGGGCGGGAGGCACGAGCAGTACTTC.

The J gene is TRBJ2-7, the V gene TRBV27, with 7 bases matching TRBD2. The CDR3 consists of 14 residues. With 3 bases clipped from V and 6 bases from J, the junction kept 8 bases outside the gene matches. CDR1 MNHEY and CDR2 SMNVEV come from the germline V gene (reference sequence). DNA of the CDR3: TGTGCCAGCAGTTTCTCCGGGGGGTTTCGCGAGCAGTACTTC. Translation: CASSFSGGFREQYF.

In DNA form, the CDR3 reads TGTGCCAGCAGTTTGGTTTTTCGGGGGATTCAGCCCCAGCATTTT. The encoded protein is CASSLVFRGIQPQHF. V and J are TRBV28 and TRBJ1-5; the D gene is possibly TRBD1 (5 bases). CDR1 MDHEN and CDR2 SYDVKM come from the germline V gene. The CDR3 contains 15 residues. Trimming took off 3 bases at V and 6 bases at J, with 15 bases between the two ends. The full variable domain, its missing parts supplied by reference TRBV28 and TRBJ1-5, is DVKVTQSSRYLVKRTGEKVFLECVQDMDHENMFWYRQDPGLGLRLIYFSYDVKMKEKGDIPEGYSVSREKKERFSLILESASTNQTSMYLCASSLVFRGIQPQHFGDGTRLSIL.

V is TRBV6-6 and J is TRBJ2-5, with D possibly matching TRBD1 (6 bases). Germline V lookup: CDR1 MNHNY, CDR2 SVGAGI (reference sequence). Trimming removed 5 bases from V and 1 base from J, with 14 bases in between. This CDR3 is 15 amino acids long. CDR3 region: CASSTTGLAQETQYF. DNA for the CDR3: TGTGCCAGCAGTACAACAGGGTTAGCCCAAGAGACCCAGTACTTC.

The V gene is TRBV7-8, the J gene TRBJ1-1; a possible D gene is TRBD1 (5 bases). The CDR3 has 14 residues. Trimming left V 5 bases short and J 3 bases short, with 13 bases between. Germline CDR1 reads SGHVS; CDR2 reads FQNEAQ. DNA for the CDR3: TGTGCCAGCAGCATACAGACAGTTGACACTGAAGCTTTCTTT. Translation: CASSIQTVDTEAFF.

This clone showed up just a few times. CDR3 loop: CASSQRGENIQYF. The CDR3 DNA sequence: TGCGCCAGCAGTCAAAGAGGAGAGAACATTCAGTACTTC. The chain combines TRBV23-1 with TRBJ2-4, with D hard to call. TRBV23-1 is identified as an open reading frame with a role that is uncertain. This CDR3 is 13 amino acids long. The ends were cut back, 2 bases at V and 7 bases at J, with 9 bases in the middle.